This entry lists 27 T cell receptor beta chains sequenced from one sample in a study of T cells in Graves' hyperthyroidism and ophthalmopathy. TCR beta CDR3 regions were amplified from RNA transcripts. The primer set for the first-round RT-PCR of the TCR CDR3 was HTBI. Each CDR3 protein gets one entry after TCRdb re-called the multiplex PCR reads with MiXCR. The sample shows around 280,000 distinct CDR3 sequences, about an eighth of them seen only once. Sequenced: blood. The receptor source for this set is a woman between 35 and 50 years old with Graves' hyperthyroidism.

The CDR3 bases are TGTGCCAGTAGTTTCGCGGGAGTTAAAGATACGCAGTATTTT. Translated, it gives CASSFAGVKDTQYF. The V gene is TRBV19, the J gene TRBJ2-3, with TRBD2 identical over 7 bases. The CDR3 loop spans 14 amino acids. Per the germline V gene, CDR1 is LNHDA and CDR2 is SQIVND (reference sequence). J gave up 5 bases and V 5 bases, and 7 bases lay outside the gene matches. The variable domain in full, completed from reference TRBV19 and TRBJ2-3, reads DGGITQSPKYLFRKEGQNVTLSCEQNLNHDAMYWYRQDPGQGLRLIYYSQIVNDFQKGDIAEGYSVSREKKESFPLTVTSAQKNPTAFYLCASSFAGVKDTQYFGPGTRLTVL.

This clonotype was detected ten times or more. CDR3 DNA: TGTGCCAGCAGCCCTCAGTTTGGTTCGGGGGAGCTGTTTTTT. Residues: CASSPQFGSGELFF. The chain employs TRBV7-2 and TRBJ2-2, with unresolved D. Germline CDR1 reads SGHTA; CDR2 reads FQGNSA. The CDR3 length is 14 residues. The V end was cut by 5 bases, the J end by 8 bases, with 15 bases between.

To note about this clonotype: The conserved phenylalanine or tryptophan is not found at the CDR3 terminus, so this likely reflects a read error. The rearrangement links TRBV6-1 to TRBJ2-5; 7 bases agree with TRBD1. CDR1 and CDR2 (germline): MNHNS, SASEGT. With V trimmed by 5 bases and J by 3 bases, 9 bases remained unmatched. The CDR3 runs to 15 residues. The CDR3 loop reads CASSPVRGTEETQYS. As DNA, the CDR3 is TGTGCCAGCAGTCCCGTTCGTGGGACAGAAGAGACCCAGTACTCC.

This clonotype was detected many times. The chain couples TRBV28 to TRBJ2-3; D is perhaps TRBD2 (6 bases). This CDR3 spans 16 amino acids. The V end was cut by 3 bases, the J end by 5 bases, with 18 bases between. Germline assignment: CDR1 MDHEN and CDR2 SYDVKM. DNA for the CDR3: TGTGCCAGCAGTTTTTCTACGGGAGAGGACGGAGATACGCAGTATTTT. Protein product: CASSFSTGEDGDTQYF.

This clonotype has ten or more counts. The chain is built from TRBV2 and TRBJ2-2; D remains ambiguous. CDR1 and CDR2 (germline): SNHLY, FYNNEI. Trimming took off 4 bases at V and 0 bases at J, with 3 bases between the two ends. This CDR3 has 13 residues. The CDR3, as DNA: TGTGCCAGCAGTGTCTCGAACACCGGGGAGCTGTTTTTT. Its protein is CASSVSNTGELFF.

This clonotype appeared many times. This chain connects TRBV28 to TRBJ1-1; D uncertain. Germline-derived CDR1 and CDR2 are MDHEN and SYDVKM. Trimming cost V 3 bases and J 4 bases, with 6 bases left between them. The CDR3 is 12 amino acids. CDR3 sequence reads: CASSLGFTEAFF. CDR3 bases: TGTGCCAGCAGTTTGGGGTTCACTGAAGCTTTCTTT.

The chain employs TRBV11-2 and TRBJ1-6; no clear D gene. Germline V gives CDR1 SGHAT, CDR2 FQNNGV. The V end lost 0 bases, the J end lost 9 bases, and 15 bases lay between the germline ends. This CDR3 has 16 amino acids. DNA of the CDR3: TGTGCCAGCAGCTTAGATGGCCAGGTGGTCATTTCACCCCTCCACTTT. Translated, it gives CASSLDGQVVISPLHF.

This clonotype has a handful of counts. V and J are TRBV18 and TRBJ2-5; maybe TRBD2 (5 bases). V lost 4 bases, J lost 10 bases, and 13 bases lay in between. This CDR3 is 12 amino acids long. Germline V gene sequence: CDR1 KGHSH, CDR2 LQKENI. The CDR3: CASSLGLPDQYF. CDR3 sequence (DNA): TGTGCCAGCTCACTAGGACTGCCGGACCAGTACTTC. Using reference TRBV18 and TRBJ2-5 for the parts outside the CDR3, the full variable domain is NAGVMQNPRHLVRRRGQEARLRCSPMKGHSHVYWYRQLPEEGLKFMVYLQKENIIDESGMPKERFSAEFPKEGPSILRIQQVVRGDSAAYFCASSLGLPDQYFGPGTRLLVL.

This clonotype was observed many times. The chain is built from TRBV20-1 and TRBJ2-1, with a tentative D call TRBD1 (6 bases). Per the germline V gene, CDR1 is DFQATT and CDR2 is SNEGSKA (reference sequence). This CDR3 contains 13 residues. Trimming took 5 bases from V and 9 from J, leaving 17 bases between them. As DNA, the CDR3 is TGCAGTGCTCAACTCGACAGGTTGGGTGAGCAGTTCTTC. Translation gives CSAQLDRLGEQFF.

This CDR3 reads CASSLGPGRIMNTEAFF. The CDR3 nucleotides are TGTGCCAGCAGCTTAGGCCCCGGCAGAATCATGAACACTGAAGCTTTCTTT. This chain uses TRBV7-2 with TRBJ1-1; D remains unclear. Germline assignment: CDR1 SGHTA and CDR2 FQGNSA. The V end lost 1 base, the J end lost 0 bases, and 15 bases lay between the germline ends. The CDR3 is 17 amino acids.

This clonotype was picked up many times. The genes are TRBV7-3 and TRBJ2-1, with 9 bases fitting TRBD2. After removal of 6 bases from V and 10 bases from J, the junction contained 7 bases not matched to a gene. The CDR3 spans 13 residues. CDR1 SGHTA and CDR2 FQGTGA come from the germline V gene. This chain's CDR3 is CASSGSGSYEQFF. The CDR3 nucleotides read TGTGCCAGCAGTGGTAGCGGGAGCTACGAGCAGTTCTTC.

The rearrangement uses TRBV30 and TRBJ2-7; no firm D call. V lost 7 bases and J 8 bases, leaving 18 bases between the germline ends. From germline, CDR1 is GTSNPN and CDR2 SVGIG (reference sequence). CDR3 length equals 12 residues. CDR3 protein: CASSLGRWQQYF. The CDR3 DNA sequence: TGTGCCTCCTCCCTTGGCCGGTGGCAGCAGTACTTC. The full variable domain, with the rest looked up from reference TRBV30 and TRBJ2-7, is SQTIHQWPATLVQPVGSPLSLECTVEGTSNPNLYWYRQAAGRGLQLLFYSVGIGQISSEVPQNLSASRPQDRQFILSSKKLLLSDSGFYLCASSLGRWQQYFGPGTRLTVT.

This clonotype was picked up many times. The genes are TRBV12-3 or TRBV12-4 and TRBJ2-7; no firm D call. Deletions cut 8 bases from V and 5 bases from J, with 10 bases between. This CDR3 is 11 amino acids long. The CDR3 nucleotides read TGTGCCAGCCCCCCAGGCCACGAGCAGTACTTC. Its protein product is CASPPGHEQYF.

This clonotype was found many times. The chain recombines TRBV7-9 with TRBJ2-1, with TRBD2 identical over 7 bases. Trimming took 0 bases from V and 5 from J; bases not matched to a gene: 7. Germline-derived CDR1 and CDR2 are SEHNR and FQNEAQ (reference sequence). The CDR3 covers 16 residues. This CDR3 reads CASSLAKRTSHNEQFF. The DNA for the CDR3 is TGTGCCAGCAGCTTAGCGAAACGGACTAGTCACAATGAGCAGTTCTTC.

This clonotype was detected many times. The rearrangement links TRBV3-1 to TRBJ1-2; tentative D call: TRBD1 (5 bases). The V and J ends lost 4 bases and 4 bases respectively, with 10 bases between them. CDR1 is LGHDT, CDR2 YNNKEL, per germline (reference sequence). The CDR3 consists of 13 residues. The CDR3 protein is CASSLRDGYGYTF. The DNA for the CDR3 is TGTGCCAGCAGCCTCAGGGACGGCTATGGCTACACCTTC.

Only a few counts were recorded for this clonotype. J is TRBJ2-1 and V is TRBV5-4; tentatively, D is TRBD2 (5 bases). CDR1 SGHNT and CDR2 YYREEE come from the germline V gene (reference sequence). The CDR3 covers 15 residues. V was pared by 0 bases and J by 9 bases, with 16 bases between. For the CDR3, the DNA is TGTGCCAGCAGCTTGGGATCTGGGAGTGGGCTTGAGCAGTTCTTC. This codes for CASSLGSGSGLEQFF. Complete variable domain (other parts from reference TRBV5-4 and TRBJ2-1): ETGVTQSPTHLIKTRGQQVTLRCSSQSGHNTVSWYQQALGQGPQFIFQYYREEENGRGNFPPRFSGLQFPNYSSELNVNALELDDSALYLCASSLGSGSGLEQFFGPGTRLTVL.

This clonotype was seen many times. The chain employs TRBV10-3 and TRBJ2-5, with a possible D match to TRBD2 (6 bases). There are 12 residues in the CDR3. Germline V gives CDR1 ENHRY, CDR2 SYGVKD. Between the trimmed V and J ends, which lost 8 bases and 5 bases, there was a span of 12 bases. The CDR3 bases are TGTGCCATCCGCGGGAACGGGGAGACCCAGTACTTC. As protein: CAIRGNGETQYF.

The table lists this clonotype with a few counts. The chain employs TRBV25-1 and TRBJ2-7; maybe TRBD1 (6 bases). V gave up 5 bases and J gave up 9 bases, with 11 bases separating them. There are 11 residues in the CDR3. The germline gives CDR1 MGHDK, CDR2 SYGVNS. CDR3 region: CASSLGALQYF. The CDR3, as DNA: TGTGCCAGCAGTCTGGGGGCGTTGCAGTACTTC.

Many counts were recorded for this clonotype. V usage is TRBV27 and J usage is TRBJ1-2, with 9 bases fitting TRBD1. The ends lost 0 bases at V and 4 bases at J; junction bases unmatched: 9. The germline V gene encodes CDR1 MNHEY and CDR2 SMNVEV (reference sequence). This CDR3 is 17 amino acids long. The CDR3 region has the DNA TGTGCCAGCAGTTTATCTGAGACAGGGGGTCTTATCTATGGCTACACCTTC. It translates to CASSLSETGGLIYGYTF.

The chain joins TRBV7-6 to TRBJ2-1, with D possibly matching TRBD1 (6 bases). Germline CDR1 SGHVS, CDR2 FNYEAQ. The V end was cut by 5 bases, the J end by 5 bases, with 13 bases between. The CDR3 consists of 14 residues. In nucleotides, the CDR3 is TGTGCCAGCAGCGGATGGGGGCGGAACAATGAGCAGTTCTTC. Translating gives CASSGWGRNNEQFF. The full variable domain, its missing parts supplied by reference TRBV7-6 and TRBJ2-1, is GAGVSQSPRYKVTKRGQDVALRCDPISGHVSLYWYRQALGQGPEFLTYFNYEAQQDKSGLPNDRFSAERPEGSISTLTIQRTEQRDSAMYRCASSGWGRNNEQFFGPGTRLTVL.

The chain employs TRBV7-9 and TRBJ1-6; tentative D call: TRBD1 (5 bases). Deletions cut 4 bases from V and 3 bases from J, with 7 bases between. CDR3 length: 14 residues. Germline V lookup: CDR1 SEHNR, CDR2 FQNEAQ (reference sequence). CDR3 in amino acids: CASSSGGYNSPLHF. CDR3 bases: TGTGCCAGCAGCTCCGGGGGCTATAATTCACCCCTCCACTTT. Filled out from reference TRBV7-9 and TRBJ1-6, the complete variable domain reads DTGVSQNPRHKITKRGQNVTFRCDPISEHNRLYWYRQTLGQGPEFLTYFQNEAQLEKSRLLSDRFSAERPKGSFSTLEIQRTEQGDSAMYLCASSSGGYNSPLHFGNGTRLTVT.

The chain carries TRBV24-1 and TRBJ1-5; D gene ambiguous. Trimming removed 4 bases at V and 2 bases at J, with 11 bases between. This CDR3 is built from 15 residues. Per the germline V gene, CDR1 is KGHDR and CDR2 is SFDVKD. CDR3 region: CATSDKEGGNQPQHF. The CDR3, as DNA: TGTGCCACCAGTGACAAGGAGGGTGGCAATCAGCCCCAGCATTTT.

The gene calls are TRBV5-6 and TRBJ1-2; 11 bases map to TRBD1. Germline CDR1 reads SGHDT; CDR2 reads YYEEEE. The length of the CDR3 is 14 residues. Losses at the gene ends were 4 bases for V and 7 bases for J; bases not matched to a gene: 6. The CDR3 nucleotides read TGTGCCAGCAGCGATCCGGGACAGGGGGGTGGCTACACCTTC. It is translated as CASSDPGQGGGYTF.

The chain uses TRBV19 and TRBJ2-7; 10 bases align to TRBD1. V gave up 6 bases and J gave up 2 bases; unmatched junction bases: 4. CDR3 length: 14 amino acids. Germline V CDR1 and CDR2: LNHDA, SQIVND (reference sequence). The CDR3: CASSGQGGTYEQYF. CDR3 in DNA: TGTGCCAGTAGCGGACAGGGGGGCACCTACGAGCAGTACTTC.

This clonotype occurred many times. The rearrangement joins TRBV2 to TRBJ2-3; 10 bases are a match to TRBD1. With 7 bases clipped from V and 2 bases from J, the junction kept 12 bases outside the gene matches. The CDR3 sequence is 17 residues long. CDR1 is SNHLY, CDR2 FYNNEI, per germline. The CDR3 loop reads CASKDRGRRTATDTQYF. In DNA form, the CDR3 reads TGTGCCAGCAAAGACAGGGGGCGGAGGACGGCCACAGATACGCAGTATTTT. Full variable domain (missing parts from reference TRBV2 and TRBJ2-3): EPEVTQTPSHQVTQMGQEVILRCVPISNHLYFYWYRQILGQKVEFLVSFYNNEISEKSEIFDDQFSVERPDGSNFTLKIRSTKLEDSAMYFCASKDRGRRTATDTQYFGPGTRLTVL.

This clonotype was detected many times. The V gene is TRBV28, the J gene TRBJ2-3; TRBD2 matches at 11 bases. CDR3 length: 16 amino acids. Per the germline V gene, CDR1 is MDHEN and CDR2 is SYDVKM. The J segment lost 0 bases and the V segment lost 10 bases, leaving 9 bases of the junction unmatched. CDR3: CATTSRLAGSTDTQYF. DNA for the CDR3: TGTGCCACCACCTCCCGACTAGCGGGAAGCACAGATACGCAGTATTTT.

In its sample, this clonotype was seen many times. This rearrangement joins TRBV12-3 or TRBV12-4 to TRBJ2-5; D possibly corresponds to TRBD1 (6 bases). Trimming pared 6 bases from V and 7 bases from J, leaving 18 bases between. The CDR3 has 14 amino acids. The CDR3 sequence is CASSWDRRGGTQYF. As DNA, the CDR3 is TGTGCCAGCAGCTGGGACCGCCGAGGGGGGACCCAGTACTTC.